This T cell receptor beta chain is from a study of molecular identifiers for immune sequencing clone quantification. Study-wide points: Spiked Jurkat TCR RNA equivalent to one cell was reportedly detectable in approximately 1 million naive cells.

Sequencing libraries of naive CD8 cells derived from approximately 20,000 to 980,000 sorted cells with 10%, 30% or 50% RNA. To note about this clonotype: Its antigen is unidentified.

Methods described previously were used for bulk TCR libraries, and listed TCR primers were applied. MiXCR, applied by TCRdb to the PCR reads, yields one record per CDR3 protein. This table holds approximately 550,000 distinct CDR3 sequences, around 23% found once. The sequence derives from a human donor in good health. Some libraries in this study had Jurkat cell RNA spiked in. Sequences were obtained from naive CD8+ T cells from blood, with Jurkat cell RNA spiked in. Regarding subset: FACS-sorted CD8+CD4-CCR7+CD45RA+ naive T cells.

This CDR3 reads CASSFASGATDTQYF. DNA of the CDR3: TGTGCCAGCAGCTTTGCTAGCGGAGCCACAGATACGCAGTATTTT. The genes are TRBV5-4 and TRBJ2-3, with 7 positions matching TRBD2. Unmatched junction bases numbered 5, after V lost 2 bases and J lost 2 bases. Germline V lookup: CDR1 SGHNT, CDR2 YYREEE (reference sequence). The CDR3 covers 15 residues.